This T cell receptor (beta chain) derives from a study of blood T cell repertoires in COVID-19. Study background: Italy, Spain and the United States were the sources of the convalescent and acute COVID-19 samples. PBMCs, B-cell-depleted T cells, or T cells provided the cDNA or gDNA that made up the material.

The CDR3 runs 17 residues. From germline, CDR1 is SNHLY and CDR2 FYNNEI. V dropped 2 bases and J dropped 10; count of bases not matched to a gene: 18. In the original workflow: Cell counts per sample came from amplifying reference gene primers. The repertoire was sequenced with immunoSEQ multiplex PCR; TCRdb's copy has only in-frame clones and lacks some. Clone size and V and J calls were adopted from that table, with D and trimming inferred from the DNA. The repertoire holds over 50,000 clones, with roughly 79% as singletons. The sample was peripheral blood. The TCR sequence derives from a human donor in a cohort sampled during active COVID-19. The chain is built from TRBV2 and TRBJ1-1; 8 bases line up with TRBD1. Here the CDR3 reads CASSEPLLNRGTLLAFF. The CDR3 coding sequence is TGTGCCAGCAGTGAACCGCTATTAAACAGGGGGACGTTGTTAGCTTTCTTT.